Here is one T cell receptor (beta chain) with its context. Its antigen is unknown. No quality values exist for individual bases; no much larger clone is one base distant. For commercial TCRB immunosequencing, roughly 0.5 micrograms of biopsy DNA were submitted for each sample. Adaptive Biotechnology amplified CDR3 regions from genomic DNA with a two-step multiplex PCR that controlled for amplification bias. Primers covering every V and J gene segment were used in the first PCR, while barcodes and Illumina adapters were added in the second PCR. CDR3 libraries were sequenced using an Illumina instrument. The paper's processing steps were these. Vendor-provided pipelines were combined with custom analysis of raw data in R/Bioconductor under R version 3.3.0. Clonality, ranging from 0 to 1, was calculated as the inverse of the normalised Shannon entropy of all productive clones. High-frequency clones were defined as the share of the repertoire taken up by the top 100 clones, keeping only clones that passed a 95% confidence test. Repertoire diversity was measured with the Simpson index, and overlap between samples was measured with the Morisita-Horn index. TCRdb re-hosts the immuneACCESS table, in-frame sequences only. Its copies lack some clones; in the studies checked, an unresolved V gene accounts for under half of them, and the cause for the rest is not known. D and trimming were read from the DNA, whereas the V and J calls and clone size are those reported in that table. The sample data list roughly 13,000 clones, and roughly three quarters of these were observed just once. The leading ten clones occupy 15% to 20% of the sample.

The data originate from a study of T cell repertoires in ileal Crohn's disease (dated by TCRdb to between 2018 and 2021). Turning to the overall study: The median duration of disease was about 7.3 years, and at the time of surgery around 36% of patients were active smokers. A Rutgeerts score above i0 was used to define endoscopic postoperative recurrence. Running in parallel with the study was a multicentre cohort set up to find predictors of early endoscopic recurrence following ileocolonic resection. Surgery was performed for a complication in all patients, with stricturing disease in around 60% and penetrating disease in approximately 40%. A total of around 150 mucosal samples from 57 patients were sequenced, collected from several sites on the surgical specimen as well as at postoperative endoscopy. About half of the patients received postoperative therapy: about 10 received thiopurines and 15 to 20 received anti-TNF agents. The TCR repertoire was analysed in approximately 60 patients with Crohn's disease drawn from a prospective multicentre cohort.

The CDR3, from cysteine to phenylalanine, totals 19 residues. Of all the DNA, just the CDR3 is kept, 57 bases in frame from base 1. For this chain, trimming is 0 bases at the V end and 0 bases at the J end, and the number of junction bases without a gene match is 8. CDR1 and CDR2 (MGHRA, YSYEKL) derive from the germline V gene. Adults with ileal or ileocolonic Crohn's disease and an indication for ileocolonic resection were eligible for inclusion. Whole ileal mucosal biopsies were kept frozen at -80 degrees C prior to DNA extraction. A TRizol-based method was used to extract genomic DNA from the frozen whole biopsies, and the DNA was quantified with a NanoDrop 2000 spectrophotometer. Study-wide findings and limitations: Compared with CD4 T cells, sorted CD8 T cells held more high-frequency clones, which suggests that the mucosal expansions were mostly CD8. Compared with non-smokers, patients who were active smokers at surgery showed a significantly higher proportion of clonal expansions (roughly 24% vs 19%, p=0.02). Only a subgroup of patients, of unstated size, had mucosal CD4 and CD8 T cells sorted and sequenced. Endoscopic recurrence was found to be associated with higher high-frequency clone percentages at surgery, and recurrence was observed in all patients with clonality above 26.8% (18/57).

The V gene is TRBV4-1 and the J gene is TRBJ2-4, and TRBD2 matches 10 of the central bases. Sequencing was done on a sample of ileal tissue. The clonotype was recovered from an adult with Crohn's disease. In nucleotide form, the sequence is TGCGCCAGCAGCCAAGATAGGCTAGCGGGGGTACTAGCCAAAAACATTCAGTACTTC. Protein translation: CASSQDRLAGVLAKNIQYF.